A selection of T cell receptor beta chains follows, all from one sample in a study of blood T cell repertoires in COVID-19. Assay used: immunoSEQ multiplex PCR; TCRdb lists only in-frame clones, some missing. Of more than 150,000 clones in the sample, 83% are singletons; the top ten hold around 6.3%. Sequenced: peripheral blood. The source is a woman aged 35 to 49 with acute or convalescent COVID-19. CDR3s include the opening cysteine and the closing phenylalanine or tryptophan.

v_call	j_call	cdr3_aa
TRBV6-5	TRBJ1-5	CASSFQGAPNQPQHF
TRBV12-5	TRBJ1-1	CASGLVETAYGSEAFF
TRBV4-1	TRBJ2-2	CASSHGGNTGELFF
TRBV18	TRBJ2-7	CASSPKVAGGFNYEQYF
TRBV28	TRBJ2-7	CASRWAGNDYEQYF
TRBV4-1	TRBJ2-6	CASSRTPGQGFAGANVLTF
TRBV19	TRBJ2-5	CASSIGAGNQETQYF
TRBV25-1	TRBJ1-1	CASTSRAGGRNTEAFF
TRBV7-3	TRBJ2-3	CASSLTGATQYF
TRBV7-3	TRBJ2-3	CASSLFGMDTQYF
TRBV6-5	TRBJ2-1	CASSYEGLYNEQFF
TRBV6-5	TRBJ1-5	CASSRDRVTNQPQHF
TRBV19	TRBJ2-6	CASLAYNIQGTGANVLTF
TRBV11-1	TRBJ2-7	CASTQPGSEQYF